Presented here are 17 T cell receptor beta chains from one specimen sequenced in a study of cytomegalovirus exposure and HLA in healthy donors. PCR primers comprised 60 Vbeta and 13 Jbeta primers. Produced via immunoSEQ multiplex PCR; TCRdb's table is partial and in-frame only. Of around 200,000 clones in the sample, around 80% are singletons; the top ten hold 1.5% to 2%. The sample was PBMCs. The source of these receptors is a man in his fifties in good health and CMV-seronegative.

The rearrangement joins TRBV19 to TRBJ2-1; no clear D gene. Trimming pared 6 bases from V and 9 bases from J, leaving 15 bases between. Germline V gives CDR1 LNHDA, CDR2 SQIVND (reference sequence). This CDR3 region has 13 residues. CDR3: CASSLLAVGEQFF. DNA of the CDR3: TGTGCCAGTAGCCTTTTGGCGGTGGGTGAGCAGTTCTTC.

J is TRBJ2-7 and V is TRBV11-2; 10 nucleotides line up with TRBD2. Germline trimming cut 6 bases from V and 9 bases from J; bases unmatched to any gene: 11. This CDR3 region has 14 residues. The V gene's germline CDR1 is SGHAT and CDR2 FQNNGV. The CDR3 sequence is CASSSLAGSMGQYF. As DNA, the CDR3 is TGTGCCAGCAGTTCACTAGCGGGATCAATGGGGCAGTACTTC.

This clone was seen only a few times. The chain is built from TRBV7-9 and TRBJ1-4; no definite D call. Germline V gene sequence: CDR1 SEHNR, CDR2 FQNEAQ (reference sequence). The CDR3 has 13 residues. Between the trimmed V and J ends, which lost 10 bases and 0 bases, there was a span of 9 bases. Here the CDR3 reads CATRSATNEKLFF. The CDR3, as DNA: TGTGCCACCCGAAGCGCAACTAATGAAAAACTGTTTTTT. The whole variable domain, remainder taken from reference TRBV7-9 and TRBJ1-4, is DTGVSQNPRHKITKRGQNVTFRCDPISEHNRLYWYRQTLGQGPEFLTYFQNEAQLEKSRLLSDRFSAERPKGSFSTLEIQRTEQGDSAMYLCATRSATNEKLFFGSGTQLSVL.

This clone was counted once. Here the CDR3 reads CASSGSGSGYEQYF. CDR3 DNA sequence: TGTGCCAGCAGCGGTAGCGGGAGCGGGTACGAGCAGTACTTC. The chain joins TRBV14 to TRBJ2-7; 9 positions agree with TRBD2. The CDR3 spans 14 residues. Germline V gene sequence: CDR1 SGHDN, CDR2 FVKESK. The V and J ends lost 5 bases and 4 bases, in that order; junction bases with no gene match: 6. The whole variable domain, filled in from reference TRBV14 and TRBJ2-7, reads EAGVTQFPSHSVIEKGQTVTLRCDPISGHDNLYWYRRVMGKEIKFLLHFVKESKQDESGMPNNRFLAERTGGTYSTLKVQPAELEDSGVYFCASSGSGSGYEQYFGPGTRLTVT.

DNA of the CDR3: TGTGCCAGAATGGACAGGGAAATATATAATTCACCCCTCCACTTT. Protein sequence: CARMDREIYNSPLHF. V usage is TRBV28 and J usage is TRBJ1-6; TRBD1 matches 8 bases. V dropped 9 bases and J dropped 4; count of bases not matched to a gene: 8. Germline loops: CDR1 MDHEN, CDR2 SYDVKM. The CDR3 has 15 residues.

A few counts support this clone. The chain is built from TRBV10-1 and TRBJ2-2, with 8 bases aligning to TRBD1. Germline CDR1 reads WNHNN; CDR2 reads SYGVQD (reference sequence). The V and J ends lost 7 bases and 9 bases, in that order; junction bases with no gene match: 10. The CDR3 loop spans 14 amino acids. The CDR3 region is CASIGRGLSRELFF. The CDR3 DNA reads as TGCGCCAGCATTGGCAGGGGGCTGTCCCGGGAGCTGTTTTTT.

This clone occurred once. This chain links TRBV19 with TRBJ2-1, with D tentatively TRBD1 (5 bases). This CDR3 has 13 amino acids. Germline loops: CDR1 LNHDA, CDR2 SQIVND (reference sequence). V lost 3 bases and J lost 4, with 7 bases in between. This chain's CDR3 is CASSMDTYNEQFF. CDR3 DNA: TGTGCCAGTAGTATGGACACTTACAATGAGCAGTTCTTC.

This sequence joins TRBV5-4 and TRBJ2-5; tentative D call: TRBD2 (6 bases). Germline assignment: CDR1 SGHNT and CDR2 YYREEE (reference sequence). V dropped 4 bases and J dropped 5 bases, with 15 bases sitting between them. This CDR3 contains 14 residues. CDR3 amino acids: CASSPSRRAETQYF. The CDR3 DNA sequence: TGTGCCAGCAGCCCTAGCAGGAGGGCCGAGACCCAGTACTTC.

The rearrangement uses TRBV2 and TRBJ2-3; D unclear. The CDR3 contains 13 residues. Per the germline V gene, CDR1 is SNHLY and CDR2 is FYNNEI. V was shortened by 5 bases and J by 2 bases, with 8 bases between the two germline ends. As DNA, the CDR3 is TGTGCCAGCAGTCTTTTCTTCACAGATACGCAGTATTTT. Its protein product is CASSLFFTDTQYF.

The chain joins TRBV5-6 to TRBJ2-7; TRBD1 might be the D (5 bases). The V end was cut by 1 base, the J end by 9 bases, with 20 bases between. The CDR3 runs 15 residues. Germline values: CDR1 SGHDT, CDR2 YYEEEE. CDR3: CASSLRLRQIVGQYF. The CDR3, as DNA: TGTGCCAGCAGCTTGAGGTTGCGACAGATTGTGGGGCAGTACTTC.

The chain uses TRBV5-4 and TRBJ1-5; TRBD1 matches 7 bases. V was clipped by 1 base and J by 6 bases; unmatched bases: 4. The CDR3 consists of 14 residues. In germline, CDR1 is SGHNT, CDR2 YYREEE (reference sequence). CDR3 nucleotides: TGTGCCAGCAGCTTGATGGGGGACAGTCAGCCCCAGCATTTT. Protein sequence: CASSLMGDSQPQHF.

The V gene is TRBV5-1, the J gene TRBJ2-1; 13 positions match TRBD2. After removal of 2 bases from V and 6 bases from J, the junction contained 2 bases not matched to a gene. The CDR3 length is 15 residues. Germline CDR1 reads SGHRS; CDR2 reads YFSETQ. CDR3 loop: CASSFGTSGTNEQFF. For the CDR3, the DNA is TGCGCCAGCAGCTTTGGGACTAGCGGGACCAATGAGCAGTTCTTC. Full variable domain (outside the CDR3, taken from reference TRBV5-1 and TRBJ2-1): KAGVTQTPRYLIKTRGQQVTLSCSPISGHRSVSWYQQTPGQGLQFLFEYFSETQRNKGNFPGRFSGRQFSNSRSEMNVSTLELGDSALYLCASSFGTSGTNEQFFGPGTRLTVL.

This rearrangement joins TRBV18 to TRBJ2-1; 10 nucleotides align to TRBD1. Germline CDR1 is KGHSH and CDR2 is LQKENI. V was pared by 6 bases and J by 4 bases, with 9 bases of the junction left unmatched. The CDR3 is made up of 16 amino acids. In DNA form, the CDR3 reads TGTGCCAGCTCGTCCGTGGGACAGGGGACATACAATGAGCAGTTCTTC. Encoded protein: CASSSVGQGTYNEQFF.

The CDR3 loop is CASSPGTAYGYTF. As DNA, the CDR3 is TGTGCCAGCAGCCCTGGGACAGCCTATGGCTACACCTTC. V is TRBV5-4 and J is TRBJ1-2, with 7 bases that match TRBD1. Germline V gene sequence: CDR1 SGHNT, CDR2 YYREEE (reference sequence). The CDR3 is made up of 13 amino acids. The V segment lost 4 bases and the J segment 4 bases; nucleotides outside the gene matches: 4.

This chain joins TRBV2 and TRBJ1-1; 7 bases are a match to TRBD1. The V and J ends lost 1 base and 1 base, in that order; junction bases with no gene match: 9. The length of the CDR3 is 17 residues. Germline values: CDR1 SNHLY, CDR2 FYNNEI. CDR3 loop: CASSEGGLQGENTEAFF. In DNA form, the CDR3 reads TGTGCCAGCAGTGAAGGGGGGCTGCAGGGGGAGAACACTGAAGCTTTCTTT.

V gene TRBV4-1 combines with J gene TRBJ1-1; the D gene is possibly TRBD1 (5 bases). Trimming shortened V by 1 base and J by 1 base, and 13 bases separated the two germline ends. The CDR3 loop spans 16 amino acids. Germline assignment: CDR1 MGHRA and CDR2 YSYEKL. The CDR3 sequence is CASSQVGGGGNTEAFF. The CDR3, as DNA: TGCGCCAGCAGCCAAGTGGGGGGTGGGGGGAACACTGAAGCTTTCTTT.

The gene calls are TRBV19 and TRBJ2-3, with TRBD1 matching over 7 bases. The germline V gene encodes CDR1 LNHDA and CDR2 SQIVND (reference sequence). After removal of 3 bases from V and 1 base from J, the junction contained 13 bases not matched to a gene. This CDR3 spans 18 amino acids. CDR3 loop: CASSMGKGGGWGTDTQYF. In DNA, the CDR3 is TGTGCCAGTAGTATGGGGAAAGGGGGCGGCTGGGGCACAGATACGCAGTATTTT.